The source of this T cell receptor (beta chain) is a study of blood T cells in healthy people across ages. The authors ran a second PCR of about 6 to 12 cycles using a sample-barcoded 5' primer and a J-beta primer mix. TCRdb used MiXCR to reprocess the 5' RACE reads, holding one entry per CDR3 protein. The sample contains hundreds of thousands of distinct CDR3 sequences, about half of which appear only once. The CDR3 sequence is 16 residues long. With 4 bases removed from V and 0 bases from J, the gap between germline ends came to 16 bases. The germline CDR1 and CDR2 sequences are MDHEN and SYDVKM. The chain links TRBV28 to TRBJ2-7, with no clear D. The sequenced sample consisted of blood. The TCR sequence derives from a woman in her sixties in good health. The DNA of the CDR3 is TGTGCCAGCAGTTCCCAGGACCGGGCCCCCTCCTACGAGCAGTACTTC. Protein sequence: CASSSQDRAPSYEQYF. The entire variable domain, with the rest obtained from reference TRBV28 and TRBJ2-7, is as follows: DVKVTQSSRYLVKRTGEKVFLECVQDMDHENMFWYRQDPGLGLRLIYFSYDVKMKEKGDIPEGYSVSREKKERFSLILESASTNQTSMYLCASSSQDRAPSYEQYFGPGTRLTVT.